The 23 T cell receptor beta chains below come from one sample, sequenced in a study of cytomegalovirus exposure and HLA in healthy donors. PCR primers comprised 60 Vbeta and 13 Jbeta primers. TCRdb's copy holds only in-frame clones and misses some; the assay was immunoSEQ multiplex PCR. The sample lists nearly 110,000 clones; approximately 79% were seen once. The sample comprised PBMCs. The source of these receptors is a man between 60 and 75 years old in good health and CMV-seronegative.

This sequence joins TRBV9 and TRBJ2-5; 12 bases match TRBD2. This CDR3 region has 16 residues. Losses at the gene ends were 0 bases for V and 3 bases for J; bases not matched to a gene: 3. The germline V gene encodes CDR1 SGDLS and CDR2 YYNGEE. The DNA of the CDR3 is TGTGCCAGCAGCGTAGTACCTAGCGGGGGGGAAGAGACCCAGTACTTC. This sequence encodes CASSVVPSGGEETQYF.

The chain uses TRBV30 and TRBJ2-7; the D gene is possibly TRBD1 (6 bases). The germline V gene has CDR1 GTSNPN and CDR2 SVGIG (reference sequence). Deletions cut 3 bases from V and 4 bases from J, with 10 bases between. This CDR3 comprises 12 residues. The CDR3 nucleotides read TGTGCCTGGAGGGACGACAGGTACGAGCAGTACTTC. It yields the protein CAWRDDRYEQYF.

The sample holds one count of this clone. The genes are TRBV2 and TRBJ1-1; 7 bases agree with TRBD1. V was clipped by 10 bases and J by 4 bases; unmatched bases: 9. Germline V gene sequence: CDR1 SNHLY, CDR2 FYNNEI. This CDR3 contains 13 residues. The DNA of the CDR3 is TGTGCCAACACAGGGGAATCGGGCACTGAAGCTTTCTTT. Its protein is CANTGESGTEAFF.

This clone was picked up a small number of times. CDR3 bases: TGTGCCAGCAGCTTACCGGCACAGGGATCTGAAAAACTGTTTTTT. Protein product: CASSLPAQGSEKLFF. The chain joins TRBV11-2 to TRBJ1-4; TRBD1 might be the D (6 bases). The CDR3 is 15 amino acids. CDR1 is SGHAT and CDR2 is FQNNGV in the germline V gene. Deletions cut 2 bases from V and 7 bases from J, with 14 bases between.

V is TRBV7-2 and J is TRBJ2-7; TRBD1 aligns across 10 bases. CDR1 is SGHTA, CDR2 FQGNSA, per germline. The V segment lost 5 bases and the J segment 3 bases; nucleotides outside the gene matches: 4. The CDR3 spans 14 residues. For the CDR3, the DNA is TGTGCCAGCAGCCCCCGGACAGGGGGCTACGAGCAGTACTTC. Protein product: CASSPRTGGYEQYF.

CDR3 loop: CASSFPGTAVLDAEAFF. The CDR3 DNA sequence: TGTGCCAGCAGCTTCCCCGGGACAGCAGTATTGGACGCTGAAGCTTTCTTT. The chain couples TRBV11-2 to TRBJ1-1; 7 bases are shared with TRBD1. Germline CDR1 is SGHAT and CDR2 is FQNNGV. With 3 bases clipped from V and 6 bases from J, the junction kept 16 bases outside the gene matches. The CDR3 spans 17 residues.

The V call is TRBV4-1, the J call TRBJ1-2, with 7 bases matching TRBD1. CDR1 is MGHRA and CDR2 is YSYEKL in the germline V gene. This CDR3 has 14 amino acids. Trimming removed 0 bases from V and 5 bases from J; junction bases left unmatched: 3. CDR3 sequence reads: CASSQESRGYGYTF. CDR3 DNA: TGCGCCAGCAGCCAAGAGAGCAGGGGGTATGGCTACACCTTC.

The chain joins TRBV5-1 to TRBJ2-2, with TRBD2 matching over 8 bases. Trimming took 1 base from V and 3 from J; bases not matched to a gene: 2. Per the germline V gene, CDR1 is SGHRS and CDR2 is YFSETQ. CDR3 length: 15 residues. For the CDR3, the DNA is TGCGCCAGCAGCTTGTCGCGGGGGGACACCGGGGAGCTGTTTTTT. This encodes CASSLSRGDTGELFF.

The chain employs TRBV9 and TRBJ2-1; D gene uncertain. V lost 0 bases and J 4 bases, leaving 14 bases between the germline ends. Germline CDR1 and CDR2: SGDLS and YYNGEE. The CDR3 is 16 residues long. Here the CDR3 DNA reads TGTGCCAGCAGCGTAGGTGTTCCGGGTGGGTACAATGAGCAGTTCTTC. This codes for CASSVGVPGGYNEQFF. Together with reference TRBV9 and TRBJ2-1, the CDR3 gives the full variable domain: DSGVTQTPKHLITATGQRVTLRCSPRSGDLSVYWYQQSLDQGLQFLIQYYNGEERAKGNILERFSAQQFPDLHSELNLSSLELGDSALYFCASSVGVPGGYNEQFFGPGTRLTVL.

V gene TRBV5-6 combines with J gene TRBJ1-5; a possible D gene is TRBD1 (5 bases). The CDR3 runs to 16 residues. Trimming took off 4 bases at V and 7 bases at J, with 21 bases between the two ends. The germline V gene encodes CDR1 SGHDT and CDR2 YYEEEE. CDR3 protein: CASSAEGEGAGQPQHF. The DNA for the CDR3 is TGTGCCAGCAGCGCAGAAGGGGAGGGCGCAGGACAGCCCCAGCATTTT.

The rearrangement uses TRBV5-6 and TRBJ2-5, with D possibly being TRBD2 (5 bases). Trimming removed 1 base at V and 3 bases at J, with 19 bases between. Germline assignment: CDR1 SGHDT and CDR2 YYEEEE. This CDR3 region has 17 residues. DNA for the CDR3: TGTGCCAGCAGCTTGCCCAATGGACTCTTTAGAAAAGAGACCCAGTACTTC. Amino acids: CASSLPNGLFRKETQYF.

The chain carries TRBV28 and TRBJ1-3, with D maybe TRBD1 (5 bases). Deletions cut 2 bases from V and 0 bases from J, with 14 bases between. CDR3 length: 17 residues. Germline assignment: CDR1 MDHEN and CDR2 SYDVKM. CDR3 loop: CASSLGQGFYSGNTIYF. CDR3 nucleotides: TGTGCCAGCAGTTTAGGCCAGGGTTTCTACTCTGGAAACACCATATATTTT.

The chain joins TRBV7-9 to TRBJ2-3, with TRBD2 matching over 12 bases. V shed 5 bases and J 2 bases; nucleotides not matched to a gene: 11. CDR3 size: 18 residues. Germline loops: CDR1 SEHNR, CDR2 FQNEAQ (reference sequence). CDR3 bases: TGTGCCAGCAGCCCGCGTAGGACTAGCGGGGACAACACAGATACGCAGTATTTT. Its protein is CASSPRRTSGDNTDTQYF.

This sequence joins TRBV6-1 and TRBJ2-3; 11 bases are shared with TRBD2. V dropped 8 bases and J dropped 4; count of bases not matched to a gene: 5. Per the germline V gene, CDR1 is MNHNS and CDR2 is SASEGT. The CDR3 spans 14 residues. CDR3 nucleotides: TGTGCCAGCGGGGGGACTAGCGGCCCAGATACGCAGTATTTT. It yields the protein CASGGTSGPDTQYF.

The CDR3 nucleotides are TGTGCCTGGACCGGGGGGGACAATCAGCCCCAGCATTTT. The encoded protein is CAWTGGDNQPQHF. V and J are TRBV30 and TRBJ1-5; possibly TRBD1 for D (5 bases). This CDR3 region has 13 residues. V was trimmed by 4 bases and J by 3 bases, leaving 10 bases between them. CDR1 is GTSNPN, CDR2 SVGIG, per germline (reference sequence).

The V gene is TRBV9, the J gene TRBJ1-2, with D maybe TRBD1 (5 bases). V was shortened by 3 bases and J by 8 bases, with 14 bases between the two germline ends. This CDR3 has 13 amino acids. Germline CDR1 and CDR2: SGDLS and YYNGEE. The CDR3 sequence: CASSAEQVRGYTF. CDR3 coding DNA: TGTGCCAGCAGCGCCGAACAGGTGCGGGGCTACACCTTC. Variable domain in full (rest from reference TRBV9 and TRBJ1-2): DSGVTQTPKHLITATGQRVTLRCSPRSGDLSVYWYQQSLDQGLQFLIQYYNGEERAKGNILERFSAQQFPDLHSELNLSSLELGDSALYFCASSAEQVRGYTFGSGTRLTVV.

This sequence joins TRBV7-2 and TRBJ2-3; 10 positions agree with TRBD2. V dropped 5 bases and J dropped 1; count of bases not matched to a gene: 15. Per germline, CDR1 SGHTA and CDR2 FQGNSA. The CDR3 has 19 amino acids. The CDR3 sequence is CASSPRGIAGGGGTDTQYF. Here the CDR3 DNA reads TGTGCCAGCAGCCCTAGAGGAATAGCGGGGGGCGGCGGCACAGATACGCAGTATTTT.

Here the CDR3 DNA reads TGTGCCAGCAGTGTCGGGGGATTTCAGCCCCAGCATTTT. This translates into CASSVGGFQPQHF. The J gene is TRBJ1-5, the V gene TRBV6-5, with a tentative D call TRBD1 (5 bases). Germline CDR1 is MNHEY and CDR2 is SVGAGI. V gave up 5 bases and J gave up 6 bases, with 11 bases separating them. The CDR3 consists of 13 residues.

The chain combines TRBV6-5 with TRBJ1-1; 10 bases match TRBD1. There are 16 residues in the CDR3. The V and J ends lost 4 bases and 1 base, in that order; junction bases with no gene match: 6. The germline gives CDR1 MNHEY, CDR2 SVGAGI. CDR3 region: CASSSSGTGENTEAFF. CDR3 nucleotides: TGTGCCAGCAGTTCGTCCGGGACAGGGGAGAACACTGAAGCTTTCTTT.

The chain employs TRBV2 and TRBJ1-5, with a possible D match to TRBD1 (5 bases). Germline CDR1 SNHLY, CDR2 FYNNEI. CDR3 length: 15 residues. Trimming shortened V by 1 base and J by 5 bases, and 12 bases separated the two germline ends. CDR3 coding DNA: TGTGCCAGCAGTGAAGGGGCACAGGATGATCAGCCCCAGCATTTT. Translation: CASSEGAQDDQPQHF.

This clone was found once. The chain carries TRBV7-2 and TRBJ2-5, with 8 bases lining up with TRBD2. Germline V CDR1 and CDR2: SGHTA, FQGNSA. This CDR3 has 16 amino acids. V shed 0 bases, J shed 5 bases, and the junction held 8 bases outside the gene matches. CDR3 protein: CASSLAPSGPWETQYF. The DNA of the CDR3 is TGTGCCAGCAGCTTAGCGCCTAGCGGGCCGTGGGAGACCCAGTACTTC.

The V and J genes are TRBV6-1 and TRBJ2-7, with D possibly matching TRBD2 (6 bases). Germline CDR1 MNHNS, CDR2 SASEGT. Trimming took 6 bases from V and 4 from J, leaving 13 bases between them. The CDR3 has 13 amino acids. The CDR3 is CASRGGRWYEQYF. Here the CDR3 DNA reads TGTGCCAGCAGGGGGGGTCGCTGGTACGAGCAGTACTTC.

The chain joins TRBV6-1 to TRBJ1-2; maybe TRBD1 (5 bases). From germline, CDR1 is MNHNS and CDR2 SASEGT. There are 13 residues in the CDR3. V was shortened by 4 bases and J by 1 base, with 7 bases between the two germline ends. The CDR3 DNA reads TGTGCCAGCAGTGGGGGCAGTAACTATGGCTACACCTTC. Translating it yields CASSGGSNYGYTF.